These 13 T cell receptor beta chains share one sample of origin, sequenced in a study of cytomegalovirus exposure and HLA in healthy donors. Measured with immunoSEQ multiplex PCR; TCRdb has only the in-frame clones, and not every one. Of around 160,000 clones detected, around 90% appear once; the ten largest clones hold about 2.9%. The sequenced sample was PBMCs. Receptor source: a woman younger than 30 in good health and CMV-seropositive.

This chain links TRBV19 with TRBJ2-6; TRBD1 agrees at 8 bases. CDR1 and CDR2 (germline): LNHDA, SQIVND (reference sequence). V gave up 4 bases and J gave up 2 bases; unmatched junction bases: 1. The CDR3 sequence is 15 residues long. CDR3 bases: TGTGCCAGTAGTAGGACAGGGACTGGGGCCAACGTCCTGACTTTC. Amino acid sequence: CASSRTGTGANVLTF.

In regard to this clone: The sample holds other DNA sequences that translate to the same CDR3. The chain employs TRBV2 and TRBJ2-3; possible D gene TRBD1, 5 bases. Per the germline V gene, CDR1 is SNHLY and CDR2 is FYNNEI. Trimming stripped 2 bases from V and 6 bases from J, with 6 bases between. The CDR3 is 12 amino acids. CDR3 sequence (DNA): TGTGCCAGCAGTGAACAGGGCGATACGCAGTATTTT. Protein sequence: CASSEQGDTQYF.

This clone was seen once. CDR3 in DNA: TGTGCCAGCAGCCCTAGACTAGCGGGAGGTTACGAGCAGTACTTC. Translated: CASSPRLAGGYEQYF. This chain connects TRBV14 to TRBJ2-7, with 13 bases lining up with TRBD2. Germline CDR1 SGHDN, CDR2 FVKESK. CDR3 length: 15 residues. The ends lost 4 bases at V and 4 bases at J; junction bases unmatched: 4.

The rearrangement links TRBV9 to TRBJ2-7; 7 positions match TRBD2. The trim removed 3 bases at V and 7 bases at J, leaving 7 bases unmatched. In germline, CDR1 is SGDLS, CDR2 YYNGEE. CDR3 size: 13 residues. The CDR3 DNA is TGTGCCAGCAGCGCGTTCTACGGGGGGGAGCAGTACTTC. As protein: CASSAFYGGEQYF.

The rearrangement joins TRBV30 to TRBJ2-1; TRBD1 matches 8 bases. The CDR3 has 14 amino acids. The junction had 3 bases not matched to a gene; V was cut back by 3 bases and J by 2 bases. Germline V lookup: CDR1 GTSNPN, CDR2 SVGIG (reference sequence). The CDR3 spells CAWSSGGPYNEQFF. The CDR3 nucleotides are TGTGCCTGGAGCTCAGGGGGCCCCTACAATGAGCAGTTCTTC.

This sequence joins TRBV27 and TRBJ2-5; weak D call: TRBD2 (6 bases). Per germline, CDR1 MNHEY and CDR2 SMNVEV (reference sequence). The germline V and J ends were trimmed by 6 bases and 2 bases, with 13 bases remaining between them. The CDR3 covers 14 residues. The CDR3 DNA follows: TGTGCCAGCAGGCGACTAGGGATGCAAGAGACCCAGTACTTC. This gives the protein CASRRLGMQETQYF.

This clone was recorded only once. The gene calls are TRBV28 and TRBJ2-2, with 8 bases matching TRBD1. Germline V CDR1 and CDR2: MDHEN, SYDVKM. Trimming cost V 5 bases and J 0 bases; bases outside gene matches: 23. This CDR3 is built from 22 residues. CDR3 in amino acids: CASSTHHRGRTYGGSNTGELFF. DNA for the CDR3: TGTGCCAGCAGTACCCACCACAGGGGGAGGACCTATGGGGGATCGAACACCGGGGAGCTGTTTTTT.

The chain carries TRBV28 and TRBJ2-7, with a weak D call TRBD1 (6 bases). The V end lost 5 bases, the J end lost 0 bases, and 11 bases lay between the germline ends. The V gene's germline CDR1 is MDHEN and CDR2 SYDVKM. The CDR3 extends over 14 amino acids. The CDR3 DNA sequence: TGTGCCAGCAGTCCCCGGACAGTCTCCTACGAGCAGTACTTC. Translating it yields CASSPRTVSYEQYF.

The chain uses TRBV11-1 and TRBJ1-2; D unclear. There are 14 residues in the CDR3. V lost 5 bases and J 0 bases, leaving 10 bases between the germline ends. From germline, CDR1 is SGHAT and CDR2 FQDESV (reference sequence). DNA for the CDR3: TGTGCCAGCAGCCCGAGGACTTCTAACTATGGCTACACCTTC. Protein: CASSPRTSNYGYTF.

Points on this clone: Distinct nucleotide sequences in the sample also encode this CDR3. V usage is TRBV9 and J usage is TRBJ1-3; D call uncertain. The CDR3 is 13 amino acids. Germline V gene data show CDR1 as SGDLS and CDR2 as YYNGEE. Trimming took 0 bases from V and 1 from J, leaving 2 bases between them. The CDR3: CASSVASGNTIYF. The CDR3, as DNA: TGTGCCAGCAGCGTAGCGTCTGGAAACACCATATATTTT. Together with reference TRBV9 and TRBJ1-3, the CDR3 gives the full variable domain: DSGVTQTPKHLITATGQRVTLRCSPRSGDLSVYWYQQSLDQGLQFLIQYYNGEERAKGNILERFSAQQFPDLHSELNLSSLELGDSALYFCASSVASGNTIYFGEGSWLTVV.

The chain recombines TRBV2 with TRBJ1-5; no firm D call. V shed 3 bases and J shed 2 bases, with 11 bases lying between them. In germline, CDR1 is SNHLY, CDR2 FYNNEI. The CDR3 runs to 15 residues. CDR3 nucleotide sequence: TGTGCCAGCAGTGACCTGGGCACACGCAATCAGCCCCAGCATTTT. Its protein product is CASSDLGTRNQPQHF.

This clone was observed a single time. The chain employs TRBV2 and TRBJ2-5; 14 nucleotides agree with TRBD2. CDR1 SNHLY and CDR2 FYNNEI come from the germline V gene. J lost 2 bases, V lost 3 bases, and 2 bases had no gene match. The CDR3 sequence is 16 residues long. The CDR3 DNA is TGTGCCAGCAGTGAGGGACTAGCGGGAGAACAAGAGACCCAGTACTTC. Translation gives CASSEGLAGEQETQYF.

This chain connects TRBV7-8 to TRBJ1-1; 8 bases map to TRBD1. Unmatched junction bases numbered 9, after V lost 8 bases and J lost 4 bases. CDR1 and CDR2 from the germline V gene are SGHVS and FQNEAQ. This CDR3 has 14 residues. The CDR3 is CASRGQGSVTEAFF. CDR3 nucleotide sequence: TGTGCCAGCCGTGGACAGGGTTCCGTCACTGAAGCTTTCTTT. Full variable domain (outside the CDR3, taken from reference TRBV7-8 and TRBJ1-1): GAGVSQSPRYKVAKRGQDVALRCDPISGHVSLFWYQQALGQGPEFLTYFQNEAQLDKSGLPSDRFFAERPEGSVSTLKIQRTQQEDSAVYLCASRGQGSVTEAFFGQGTRLTVV.